These 13 T cell receptor beta chains came from one sample sequenced in a study of T cell responses to AZD1222 COVID-19 vaccine. Generated by immunoSEQ multiplex PCR, the TCRdb table keeps only in-frame clones and is missing some. In the table there are 130,000 or so clones, 75% to 90% of which are singletons. The sample in question was peripheral blood, obtained on day 0 of AZD1222 vaccination. The receptor source for this set is an adult in good health.

V is TRBV15 and J is TRBJ2-5; TRBD2 is a possible D gene (6 bases). The V gene's germline CDR1 is LNHNV and CDR2 YYDKDF (reference sequence). This CDR3 region has 15 residues. V shed 8 bases and J shed 7 bases, with 23 bases lying between them. Here the CDR3 reads CATAPGREATATQYF. The CDR3 DNA sequence: TGTGCCACCGCCCCGGGGCGGGAAGCTACTGCGACCCAGTACTTC.

The chain couples TRBV4-3 to TRBJ2-3; 8 positions match TRBD1. This CDR3 is built from 17 residues. The J segment lost 2 bases and the V segment lost 3 bases, leaving 10 bases of the junction unmatched. Germline V gene lookup returns CDR1 LGHNA and CDR2 YSLEER. CDR3 in amino acids: CASSHRAGTGATDTQYF. Here the CDR3 DNA reads TGCGCCAGCAGCCATAGAGCAGGGACAGGTGCCACAGATACGCAGTATTTT.

Turning to this clone: The junction departs from germline at one end; a sequencing error may be responsible. The chain joins TRBV5-4 to TRBJ1-1, with 9 bases lining up with TRBD1. The CDR3 extends over 15 amino acids. Germline V gene data show CDR1 as SGHNT and CDR2 as YYREEE (reference sequence). CDR3 sequence reads: CASSPRQGGNAEAFF. The CDR3 DNA sequence: TGTGCCAGCAGCCCACGACAGGGGGGGAACGCTGAAGCTTTCTTT. Filled out from reference TRBV5-4 and TRBJ1-1, the complete variable domain reads ETGVTQSPTHLIKTRGQQVTLRCSSQSGHNTVSWYQQALGQGPQFIFQYYREEENGRGNFPPRFSGLQFPNYSSELNVNALELDDSALYLCASSPRQGGNAEAFFGQGTRLTVV.

This chain uses TRBV2 with TRBJ1-1; TRBD1 aligns across 7 bases. The CDR3 loop spans 12 amino acids. The J segment lost 6 bases and the V segment lost 6 bases, leaving 4 bases of the junction unmatched. Germline lookup yields CDR1 SNHLY and CDR2 FYNNEI. CDR3 DNA sequence: TGTGCCAGCAGAGGCAGGGGGGCTGAAGCTTTCTTT. Protein product: CASRGRGAEAFF. The complete variable domain, with remaining parts taken from reference TRBV2 and TRBJ1-1, reads EPEVTQTPSHQVTQMGQEVILRCVPISNHLYFYWYRQILGQKVEFLVSFYNNEISEKSEIFDDQFSVERPDGSNFTLKIRSTKLEDSAMYFCASRGRGAEAFFGQGTRLTVV.

The chain has TRBV5-8 and TRBJ2-1; possible D gene TRBD1, 6 bases. CDR3 length: 14 amino acids. V shed 5 bases and J shed 7 bases, with 16 bases lying between them. Germline V CDR1 and CDR2: SGHTS, YDEGEE. The CDR3 DNA reads as TGTGCCAGCAGGGTCCCTGGGGGCCGGAATGAGCAGTTCTTC. Its protein product is CASRVPGGRNEQFF. Variable domain in full (rest from reference TRBV5-8 and TRBJ2-1): EAGVTQSPTHLIKTRGQQATLRCSPISGHTSVYWYQQALGLGLQFLLWYDEGEERNRGNFPPRFSGRQFPNYSSELNVNALELEDSALYLCASRVPGGRNEQFFGPGTRLTVL.

The chain recombines TRBV28 with TRBJ2-7; D gene unclear. V lost 5 bases and J lost 2, with 7 bases in between. The germline V gene has CDR1 MDHEN and CDR2 SYDVKM. This CDR3 region has 12 residues. The CDR3 DNA is TGTGCCAGCAGTCCCGTCGCCTACGAGCAGTACTTC. Residues: CASSPVAYEQYF.

This clone has more than one count but fewer than ten. The chain joins TRBV5-1 to TRBJ1-6; TRBD1 is a possible D gene (6 bases). The CDR3 contains 16 residues. Trimming removed 0 bases at V and 7 bases at J, with 14 bases between. CDR1 SGHRS and CDR2 YFSETQ come from the germline V gene. The CDR3 coding sequence is TGCGCCAGCAGCTTGGTGCAATGGCAGGGGAATTCACCCCTCCACTTT. This sequence encodes CASSLVQWQGNSPLHF. The variable domain in full, completed from reference TRBV5-1 and TRBJ1-6, reads KAGVTQTPRYLIKTRGQQVTLSCSPISGHRSVSWYQQTPGQGLQFLFEYFSETQRNKGNFPGRFSGRQFSNSRSEMNVSTLELGDSALYLCASSLVQWQGNSPLHFGNGTRLTVT.

This sequence joins TRBV5-1 and TRBJ2-2; D assignment may be TRBD1 or TRBD2 (5 bases each). Germline CDR1 and CDR2: SGHRS and YFSETQ. The CDR3 is 19 amino acids. V was shortened by 4 bases and J by 2 bases, with 24 bases between the two germline ends. The CDR3 here is CASSTGILRGPINTGELFF. CDR3 DNA sequence: TGCGCCAGCAGCACCGGCATTCTGAGGGGACCAATTAACACCGGGGAGCTGTTTTTT.

The V gene is TRBV11-1, the J gene TRBJ1-1, with D hard to call. V was shortened by 6 bases and J by 4 bases, with 15 bases between the two germline ends. Germline V lookup: CDR1 SGHAT, CDR2 FQDESV (reference sequence). The CDR3 has 14 residues. CDR3 DNA: TGTGCCAGCAGACTCATCACCGGGGTCACTGAAGCTTTCTTT. Its protein product is CASRLITGVTEAFF.

This rearrangement joins TRBV29-1 to TRBJ2-3, with D possibly being TRBD1 or TRBD2 (6 bases each). The V gene's germline CDR1 is SQVTM and CDR2 ANQGSEA. The CDR3 totals 13 residues. CDR3 coding DNA: TGCAGTCTCAGAGGGGGGCCGGTGGATACGCAGTATTTT. It is translated as CSLRGGPVDTQYF.

The gene calls are TRBV27 and TRBJ2-3; D remains ambiguous. V was cut by 3 bases and J by 4 bases, with 8 bases left in between. CDR3 length: 13 amino acids. Germline CDR1 reads MNHEY; CDR2 reads SMNVEV (reference sequence). Here the CDR3 DNA reads TGTGCCAGCAGTTTTATGGGCGCAGATACGCAGTATTTT. Translated, it gives CASSFMGADTQYF.

V is TRBV19 and J is TRBJ1-1; 8 nucleotides align to TRBD1. This CDR3 spans 15 amino acids. The trim removed 4 bases at V and 5 bases at J, leaving 9 bases unmatched. Germline assignment: CDR1 LNHDA and CDR2 SQIVND (reference sequence). CDR3 in DNA: TGTGCCAGTAGTACTCGTGACAGGGGCGAAACTGAAGCTTTCTTT. This translates into CASSTRDRGETEAFF.

This chain uses TRBV6-5 with TRBJ2-7, with D perhaps matching TRBD1 (6 bases). CDR1 and CDR2 from the germline V gene are MNHEY and SVGAGI. The CDR3 totals 14 residues. The V end was cut by 3 bases, the J end by 4 bases, with 13 bases between. The CDR3 DNA is TGTGCCAGCAGTTATAACAGGGCAGCATACGAGCAGTACTTC. Its translation is CASSYNRAAYEQYF.